This TCR beta chain was recorded in a study of T cells in Graves' hyperthyroidism and ophthalmopathy. TCR beta CDR3 regions were amplified from RNA transcripts. The study used the HTBI primer set for a first-round RT-PCR of the TCR CDR3. Via MiXCR, TCRdb re-called the multiplex PCR reads, giving one row per CDR3 protein. Of tens of thousands of distinct CDR3 sequences in the sample, around half were seen once. On this clonotype: No antigen is known for it. This could be a read error, since a much larger clone is one nucleotide away.

The CDR3 totals 12 residues. With 7 bases removed from V and 11 bases from J, the gap between germline ends came to 15 bases. The germline V gene encodes CDR1 MDHEN and CDR2 SYDVKM. Points from the study as a whole: Prediction of ophthalmopathy progression came a median approximately 7 months pre-onset.

The gene calls are TRBV28 and TRBJ1-5; no definite D call. This clonotype was obtained from a woman aged 45-65 years with Graves' ophthalmopathy. Sequenced material: blood. The CDR3, as DNA: TGTGCCAGCACGGAGGAATTGCAGTCCCAGCATTTT. This gives the protein CASTEELQSQHF.